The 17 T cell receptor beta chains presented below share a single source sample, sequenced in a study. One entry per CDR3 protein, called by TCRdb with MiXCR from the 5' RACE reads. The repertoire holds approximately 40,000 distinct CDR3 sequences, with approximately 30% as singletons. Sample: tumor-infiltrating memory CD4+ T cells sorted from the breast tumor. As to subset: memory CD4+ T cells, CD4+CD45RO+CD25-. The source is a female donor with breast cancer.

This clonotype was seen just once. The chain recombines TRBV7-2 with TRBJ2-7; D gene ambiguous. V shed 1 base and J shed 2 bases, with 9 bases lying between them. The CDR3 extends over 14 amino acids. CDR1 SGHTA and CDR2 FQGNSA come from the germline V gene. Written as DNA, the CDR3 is TGTACCAGCAGCTTAGAGCCGGGTGCCTACGAGCAGTACTTC. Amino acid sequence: CTSSLEPGAYEQYF.

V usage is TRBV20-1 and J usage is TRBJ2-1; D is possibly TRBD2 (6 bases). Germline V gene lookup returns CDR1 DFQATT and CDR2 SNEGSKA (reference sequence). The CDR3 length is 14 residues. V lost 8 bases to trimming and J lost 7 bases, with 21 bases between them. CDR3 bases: TGCAGTACAACCGGTGGGGGGAGGTCGAATGAGCAGTTCTTC. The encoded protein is CSTTGGGRSNEQFF.

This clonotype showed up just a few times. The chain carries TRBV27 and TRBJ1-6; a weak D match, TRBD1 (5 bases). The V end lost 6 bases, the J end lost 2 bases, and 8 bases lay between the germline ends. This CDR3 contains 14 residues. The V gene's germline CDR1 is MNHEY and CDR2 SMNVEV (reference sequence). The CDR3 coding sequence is TGTGCCAGCAGGACAGATGCCTATAATTCACCCCTCCACTTT. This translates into CASRTDAYNSPLHF.

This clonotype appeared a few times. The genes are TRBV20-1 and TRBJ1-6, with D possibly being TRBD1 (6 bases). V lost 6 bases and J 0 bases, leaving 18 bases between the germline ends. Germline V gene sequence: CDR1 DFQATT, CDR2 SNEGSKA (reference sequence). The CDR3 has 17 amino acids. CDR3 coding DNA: TGCAGTGCCGAGTTAAACCAGGGGAGCTCCTATAATTCACCCCTCCACTTT. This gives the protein CSAELNQGSSYNSPLHF.

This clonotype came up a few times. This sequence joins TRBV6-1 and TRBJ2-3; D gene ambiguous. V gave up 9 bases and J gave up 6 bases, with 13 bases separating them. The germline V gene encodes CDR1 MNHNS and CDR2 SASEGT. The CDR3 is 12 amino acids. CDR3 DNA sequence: TGTGCCAGTGACCGGGCCGGGGATACGCAGTATTTT. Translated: CASDRAGDTQYF.

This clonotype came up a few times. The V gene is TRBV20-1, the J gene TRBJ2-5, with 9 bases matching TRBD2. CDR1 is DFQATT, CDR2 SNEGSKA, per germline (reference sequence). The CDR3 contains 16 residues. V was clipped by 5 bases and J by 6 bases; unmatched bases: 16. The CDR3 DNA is TGCAGTGCTCGACCGGGGACTAGCTCGTGGGCCAAGACCCAGTACTTC. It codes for CSARPGTSSWAKTQYF.

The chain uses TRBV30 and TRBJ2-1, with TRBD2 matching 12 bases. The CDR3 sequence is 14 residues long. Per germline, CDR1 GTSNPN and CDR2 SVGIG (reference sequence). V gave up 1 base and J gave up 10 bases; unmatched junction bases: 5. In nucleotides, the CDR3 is TGTGCCTGGAGTGCACTAGCGGGAGGTGGAGAGCAGTTCTTC. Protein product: CAWSALAGGGEQFF.

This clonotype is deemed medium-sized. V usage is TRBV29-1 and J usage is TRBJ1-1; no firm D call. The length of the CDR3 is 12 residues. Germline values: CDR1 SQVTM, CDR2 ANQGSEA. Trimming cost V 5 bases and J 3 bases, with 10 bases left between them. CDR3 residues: CSVLEVDTEAFF. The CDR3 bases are TGCAGCGTTTTGGAGGTGGACACTGAAGCTTTCTTT.

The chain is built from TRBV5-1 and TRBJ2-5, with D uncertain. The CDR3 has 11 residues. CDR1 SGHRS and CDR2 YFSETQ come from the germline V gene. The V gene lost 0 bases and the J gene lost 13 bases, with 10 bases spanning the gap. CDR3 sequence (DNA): TGCGCCAGCAGCTTGGTAGGGTACTGGTACTTC. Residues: CASSLVGYWYF.

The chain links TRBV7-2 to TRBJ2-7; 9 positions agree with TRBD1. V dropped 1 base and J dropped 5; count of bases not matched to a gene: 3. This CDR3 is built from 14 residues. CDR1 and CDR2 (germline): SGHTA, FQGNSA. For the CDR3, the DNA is TGTGCCAGCAGCTTAGGGGACAGGGCCAACGAGCAGTACTTC. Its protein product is CASSLGDRANEQYF.

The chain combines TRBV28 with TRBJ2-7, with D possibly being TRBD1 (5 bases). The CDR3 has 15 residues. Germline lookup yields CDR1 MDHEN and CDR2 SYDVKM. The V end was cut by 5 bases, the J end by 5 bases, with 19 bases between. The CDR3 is CASSRRQTKDHEQYF. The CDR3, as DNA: TGTGCCAGCAGTCGTAGACAGACAAAAGACCACGAGCAGTACTTC.

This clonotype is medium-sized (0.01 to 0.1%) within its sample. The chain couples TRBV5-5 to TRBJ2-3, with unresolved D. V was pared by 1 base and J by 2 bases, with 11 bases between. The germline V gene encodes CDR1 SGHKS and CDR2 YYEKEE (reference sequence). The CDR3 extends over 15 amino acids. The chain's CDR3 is CASSLTAALTDTQYF. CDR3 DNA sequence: TGTGCCAGCAGCTTGACAGCCGCCCTCACAGATACGCAGTATTTT.

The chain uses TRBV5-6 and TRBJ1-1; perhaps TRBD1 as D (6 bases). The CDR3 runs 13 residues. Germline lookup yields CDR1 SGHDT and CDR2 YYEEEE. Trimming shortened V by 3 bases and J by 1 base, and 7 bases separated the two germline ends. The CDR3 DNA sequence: TGTGCCAGCAGCTGGACAGAGAACACTGAAGCTTTCTTT. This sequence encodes CASSWTENTEAFF.

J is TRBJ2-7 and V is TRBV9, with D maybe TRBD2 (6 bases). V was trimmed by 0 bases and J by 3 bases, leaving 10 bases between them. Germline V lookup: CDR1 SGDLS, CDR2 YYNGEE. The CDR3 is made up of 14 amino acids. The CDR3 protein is CASSVDVAVYEQYF. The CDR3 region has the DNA TGTGCCAGCAGCGTAGATGTAGCGGTCTACGAGCAGTACTTC.

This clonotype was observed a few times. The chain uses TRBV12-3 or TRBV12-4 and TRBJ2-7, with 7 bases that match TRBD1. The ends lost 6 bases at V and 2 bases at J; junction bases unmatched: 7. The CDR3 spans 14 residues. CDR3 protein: CASRDGTVPYEQYF. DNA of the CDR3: TGTGCCAGCAGAGACGGGACAGTGCCCTACGAGCAGTACTTC.

The CDR3 DNA reads TGTGCCAGCAGCTTGACTAGCGGGCTAGGCAAGCAGTACTTC. Protein sequence: CASSLTSGLGKQYF. The chain has TRBV7-8 and TRBJ2-7; the match to TRBD2 covers 10 bases. The CDR3 length is 14 residues. Per the germline V gene, CDR1 is SGHVS and CDR2 is FQNEAQ. V lost 3 bases and J lost 8; bases outside the gene matches: 7.

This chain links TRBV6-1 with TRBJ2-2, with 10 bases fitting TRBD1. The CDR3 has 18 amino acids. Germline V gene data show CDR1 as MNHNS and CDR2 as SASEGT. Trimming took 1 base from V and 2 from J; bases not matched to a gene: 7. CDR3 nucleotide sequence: TGTGCCAGCAGTGAAGAAATCTGGACAGGGGGTAACACCGGGGAGCTGTTTTTT. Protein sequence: CASSEEIWTGGNTGELFF.